One and the same sample provided the 22 T cell receptor beta chains below, sequenced in a study of a mutant IDH1 vaccine in newly diagnosed glioma. This sample's time point: week 35, safety follow-up. The content of each vaccine dose was 300 ug of mutant IDH1 20-mer peptide, and topical imiquimod accompanied it. Their antigen targets remain unknown. Assay: immunoSEQ multiplex PCR; the TCRdb copy retains only in-frame clones and omits some. The sample carries about 50,000 clones, less than 90% recorded once. The source was PBMCs, collected from a glioma patient whose treatment included an IDH1 peptide vaccine. The origin of the receptors is a woman aged 18-29 years with glioma.

The chain has TRBV6-6 and TRBJ2-1; 7 nucleotides align to TRBD1. V was clipped by 6 bases and J by 3 bases; unmatched bases: 2. The germline V gene has CDR1 MNHNY and CDR2 SVGAGI (reference sequence). This CDR3 has 13 residues. CDR3 region: CASSRDSYNEQFF. CDR3 DNA sequence: TGTGCCAGCAGCCGGGACAGCTACAATGAGCAGTTCTTC.

The chain joins TRBV6-6 to TRBJ2-7; D remains unclear. Trimming pared 4 bases from V and 0 bases from J, leaving 13 bases between. The CDR3 runs to 15 residues. CDR1 is MNHNY, CDR2 SVGAGI, per germline (reference sequence). CDR3 nucleotide sequence: TGTGCCAGCAGTTCCCCGACTCTGAGCTCCTACGAGCAGTACTTC. It specifies CASSSPTLSSYEQYF.

The chain recombines TRBV9 with TRBJ2-5; D remains unclear. CDR1 and CDR2 from the germline V gene are SGDLS and YYNGEE. The V end was cut by 0 bases, the J end by 2 bases, with 14 bases between. The CDR3 has 16 residues. The CDR3, as DNA: TGTGCCAGCAGCGTAGCGGATGCCAGCTTGCAAGAGACCCAGTACTTC. Protein sequence: CASSVADASLQETQYF.

Worth noting for this clone: One end of the junction fails to match germline, which may point to a read error. J is TRBJ2-3 and V is TRBV14, with 13 bases lining up with TRBD2. There are 15 residues in the CDR3. Germline lookup yields CDR1 SGHDN and CDR2 FVKESK. The CDR3 region is CASSQAGLAGASRHF. DNA for the CDR3: TGTGCCAGCAGCCAGGCCGGACTAGCGGGAGCGTCGCGGCATTTT.

J is TRBJ2-7 and V is TRBV11-3, with D unresolved. This CDR3 contains 13 residues. V lost 5 bases and J lost 4, with 12 bases in between. The V gene's germline CDR1 is SGHNT and CDR2 YENEEA. The CDR3 DNA follows: TGTGCCAGCAGCCCGCGTGACGGGTACGAGCAGTACTTC. Its translation: CASSPRDGYEQYF.

Only one count was recorded for this clone. V usage is TRBV5-4 and J usage is TRBJ1-2; no definite D call. CDR1 and CDR2 from the germline V gene are SGHNT and YYREEE (reference sequence). V was shortened by 0 bases and J by 7 bases, with 13 bases between the two germline ends. CDR3 size: 14 residues. The CDR3 DNA is TGTGCCAGCAGCTTGGAAGCGGGTTGGGCTGGCTACACCTTC. Amino acid sequence: CASSLEAGWAGYTF.

The genes are TRBV19 and TRBJ1-1; D is uncertain. The CDR3 sequence is 13 residues long. Germline V gives CDR1 LNHDA, CDR2 SQIVND (reference sequence). V gave up 4 bases and J gave up 1 base, with 7 bases separating them. CDR3 DNA: TGTGCCAGTAGTAGGGCCACGAACACTGAAGCTTTCTTT. Protein sequence: CASSRATNTEAFF.

The V call is TRBV5-1, the J call TRBJ2-5; D might be TRBD1 (5 bases). V was shortened by 0 bases and J by 5 bases, with 14 bases between the two germline ends. The CDR3 runs 15 residues. Per germline, CDR1 SGHRS and CDR2 YFSETQ. CDR3 protein: CASSLDGTSGETQYF. Written as DNA, the CDR3 is TGCGCCAGCAGCTTGGACGGCACATCAGGGGAGACCCAGTACTTC.

This clone is classed as medium-sized (0.01 to 0.1%). The chain joins TRBV2 to TRBJ1-1; a weak D match, TRBD1 (5 bases). Germline assignment: CDR1 SNHLY and CDR2 FYNNEI. Trimming took off 5 bases at V and 0 bases at J, with 16 bases between the two ends. There are 16 residues in the CDR3. The CDR3 spells CASSPRVGRMNTEAFF. DNA of the CDR3: TGTGCCAGCAGTCCTCGTGTGGGGCGGATGAACACTGAAGCTTTCTTT.

The chain combines TRBV7-9 with TRBJ2-7, with 8 bases identical to TRBD1. Germline trimming cut 3 bases from V and 0 bases from J; bases unmatched to any gene: 1. Germline CDR1 reads SEHNR; CDR2 reads FQNEAQ (reference sequence). The CDR3 extends over 14 amino acids. The CDR3 nucleotides are TGTGCCAGCAGCTTGGGGACAGGCTCCTACGAGCAGTACTTC. Its protein product is CASSLGTGSYEQYF.

The genes are TRBV30 and TRBJ2-7; D call uncertain. This CDR3 is 12 amino acids long. Trimming removed 2 bases at V and 5 bases at J, with 10 bases between. Per germline, CDR1 GTSNPN and CDR2 SVGIG (reference sequence). This CDR3 reads CAWSLNVHEQYF. The CDR3 bases are TGTGCCTGGAGTCTAAACGTTCACGAGCAGTACTTC.

V gene TRBV7-2 combines with J gene TRBJ2-7; D gene unclear. The CDR3 contains 15 residues. Germline lookup yields CDR1 SGHTA and CDR2 FQGNSA. Trimming pared 4 bases from V and 1 base from J, leaving 14 bases between. CDR3 amino acids: CASSSLPGTSYEQYF. CDR3 sequence (DNA): TGTGCCAGCAGCTCCCTTCCGGGTACGTCCTACGAGCAGTACTTC.

This clone was counted only a few times. J is TRBJ1-1 and V is TRBV5-6; the D is unclear. CDR1 SGHDT and CDR2 YYEEEE come from the germline V gene. V dropped 2 bases and J dropped 3 bases, with 8 bases sitting between them. The CDR3 is 13 residues long. Here the CDR3 reads CASSFPVDTEAFF. In nucleotides, the CDR3 is TGTGCCAGCAGCTTCCCGGTGGACACTGAAGCTTTCTTT.

The V call is TRBV7-6, the J call TRBJ2-3, with 11 bases matching TRBD2. The germline V gene encodes CDR1 SGHVS and CDR2 FNYEAQ. The CDR3 has 16 amino acids. Losses at the gene ends were 1 base for V and 2 bases for J; bases not matched to a gene: 2. CDR3 region: CASSLVAGGLTDTQYF. CDR3 bases: TGTGCCAGCAGCTTAGTAGCGGGGGGGCTCACAGATACGCAGTATTTT. Complete variable domain (other parts from reference TRBV7-6 and TRBJ2-3): GAGVSQSPRYKVTKRGQDVALRCDPISGHVSLYWYRQALGQGPEFLTYFNYEAQQDKSGLPNDRFSAERPEGSISTLTIQRTEQRDSAMYRCASSLVAGGLTDTQYFGPGTRLTVL.

This sequence joins TRBV11-3 and TRBJ2-5, with TRBD1 matching 7 bases. This CDR3 comprises 14 residues. In germline, CDR1 is SGHNT, CDR2 YENEEA. Unmatched junction bases numbered 5, after V lost 4 bases and J lost 3 bases. The CDR3 nucleotides are TGTGCCAGCAGCTCAGGACAGGTGGAAGAGACCCAGTACTTC. The encoded protein is CASSSGQVEETQYF.

This chain uses TRBV19 with TRBJ2-1; tentatively, D is TRBD2 (6 bases). The CDR3 totals 15 residues. CDR1 and CDR2 from the germline V gene are LNHDA and SQIVND (reference sequence). Trimming took off 3 bases at V and 5 bases at J, with 14 bases between the two ends. CDR3 nucleotides: TGTGCCAGTAGTATCCTTCCGACTAGTAACAATGAGCAGTTCTTC. Translation: CASSILPTSNNEQFF.

This clone was found once. The V gene is TRBV7-2, the J gene TRBJ1-2, with 8 bases matching TRBD1. The germline V gene has CDR1 SGHTA and CDR2 FQGNSA. This CDR3 has 15 residues. With 3 bases clipped from V and 3 bases from J, the junction kept 6 bases outside the gene matches. CDR3: CASSFPDRGHYGYTF. Here the CDR3 DNA reads TGTGCCAGCAGCTTCCCCGACAGGGGACACTATGGCTACACCTTC.

J is TRBJ2-5 and V is TRBV2; 7 nucleotides match TRBD1. The CDR3 runs to 15 residues. CDR1 and CDR2 from the germline V gene are SNHLY and FYNNEI. J was trimmed by 5 bases and V by 7 bases; bases with no gene match: 13. The CDR3 loop is CASTKTRGGEETQYF. CDR3 nucleotides: TGTGCCAGCACAAAAACGAGAGGGGGCGAGGAGACCCAGTACTTC.

The CDR3 protein is CASSPEGYGYTF. For the CDR3, the DNA is TGTGCCAGCAGCCCTGAGGGCTATGGCTACACCTTC. The rearrangement joins TRBV5-6 to TRBJ1-2; D remains ambiguous. The CDR3 runs 12 residues. Germline loops: CDR1 SGHDT, CDR2 YYEEEE. The V gene lost 4 bases and the J gene lost 4 bases, with 8 bases spanning the gap.

The chain joins TRBV28 to TRBJ2-7; D is unclear. Germline-derived CDR1 and CDR2 are MDHEN and SYDVKM. Between the trimmed V and J ends, which lost 5 bases and 5 bases, there was a span of 16 bases. The CDR3 contains 14 residues. DNA for the CDR3: TGTGCCAGCAGTCGGCCAGGCCGATGGAACGAGCAGTACTTC. Amino acid sequence: CASSRPGRWNEQYF.

The chain combines TRBV23-1 with TRBJ1-4; 8 bases are shared with TRBD1. TRBV23-1 is flagged as an ORF with uncertain function. The CDR3 totals 14 residues. V dropped 2 bases and J dropped 8; count of bases not matched to a gene: 4. For the CDR3, the DNA is TGCGCCAGCAGTCAACAGGGGGCAGGGGAAAAACTGTTTTTT. Translation gives CASSQQGAGEKLFF.

This clone has just one count. The J gene is TRBJ2-7, the V gene TRBV30; TRBD1 aligns across 9 bases. V shed 5 bases, J shed 4 bases, and the junction held 6 bases outside the gene matches. CDR3 length: 13 amino acids. Germline values: CDR1 GTSNPN, CDR2 SVGIG (reference sequence). CDR3: CAWAGTGFYEQYF. CDR3 bases: TGTGCCTGGGCCGGGACAGGGTTTTACGAGCAGTACTTC.